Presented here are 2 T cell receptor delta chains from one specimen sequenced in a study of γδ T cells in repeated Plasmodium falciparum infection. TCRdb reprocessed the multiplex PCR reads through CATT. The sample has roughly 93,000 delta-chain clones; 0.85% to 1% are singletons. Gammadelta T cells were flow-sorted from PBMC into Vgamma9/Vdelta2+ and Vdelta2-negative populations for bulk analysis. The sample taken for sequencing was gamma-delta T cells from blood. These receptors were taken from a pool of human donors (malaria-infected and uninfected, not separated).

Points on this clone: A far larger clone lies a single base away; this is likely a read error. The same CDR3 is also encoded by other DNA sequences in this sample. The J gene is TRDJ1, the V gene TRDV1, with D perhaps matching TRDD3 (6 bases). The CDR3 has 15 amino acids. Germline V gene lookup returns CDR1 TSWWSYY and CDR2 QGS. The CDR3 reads CALGEVEDTTDKLIF. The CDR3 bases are TGTGCTCTTGGGGAAGTAGAGGATACAACCGATAAACTCATTTTT.

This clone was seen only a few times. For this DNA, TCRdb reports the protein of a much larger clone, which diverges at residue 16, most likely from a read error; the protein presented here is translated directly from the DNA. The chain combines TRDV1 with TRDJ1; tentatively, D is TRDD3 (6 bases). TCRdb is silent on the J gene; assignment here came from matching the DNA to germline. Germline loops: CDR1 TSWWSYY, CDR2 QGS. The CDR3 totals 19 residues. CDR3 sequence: CALGELYASSQLGTDRLIF. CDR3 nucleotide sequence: TGTGCTCTTGGGGAACTCTATGCATCCTCCCAACTGGGAACAGATAGACTCATCTTT.